This TCR beta chain was identified during a study of shared clonotypes between healthy human individuals. Germline-derived CDR1 and CDR2 are GTSNPN and SVGIG (reference sequence). CDR3 length: 11 amino acids. The V and J ends lost 0 bases and 5 bases respectively, with 4 bases between them. Sequenced by immunoSEQ multiplex PCR; TCRdb stores in-frame clones only, minus some. The sample contains around 1 million clones, around three quarters of which appear only once. This receptor was identified in a man aged 18 to 30 in good health. Source material: memory CD4+ T cells sorted from blood. Subset of the sample: CD45RA-negative fraction. The chain has TRBV30 and TRBJ2-5; D not certain. The CDR3 DNA reads as TGTGCCTGGAGTGTACCGGAGACCCAGTACTTC. Its protein is CAWSVPETQYF.